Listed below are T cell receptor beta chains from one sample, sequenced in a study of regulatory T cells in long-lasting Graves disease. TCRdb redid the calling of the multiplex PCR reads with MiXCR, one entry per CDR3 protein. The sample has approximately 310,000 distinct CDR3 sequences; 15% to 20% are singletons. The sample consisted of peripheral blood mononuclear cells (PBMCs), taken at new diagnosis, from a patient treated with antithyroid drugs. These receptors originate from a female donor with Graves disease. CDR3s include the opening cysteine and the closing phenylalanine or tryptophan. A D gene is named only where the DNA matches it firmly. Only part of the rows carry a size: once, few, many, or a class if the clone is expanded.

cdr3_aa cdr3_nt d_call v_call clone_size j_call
CASNLQGARDGYTF TGTGCCAGCAACCTACAGGGGGCGCGAGATGGCTACACCTTC TRBD1 TRBV2 many TRBJ1-2
CAWSGVQDWQYF TGTGCCTGGAGTGGCGTACAGGACTGGCAGTACTTC . TRBV30 many TRBJ2-7
CASSVLWGGRNEQYF TGTGCCAGCAGTGTCCTCTGGGGCGGGAGAAACGAGCAGTACTTC TRBD2 TRBV6-2/TRBV6-3 many TRBJ2-7
CSARVGGFTDTQYF TGCAGTGCTAGAGTTGGCGGGTTCACAGATACGCAGTATTTT . TRBV20-1 many TRBJ2-3
CASSQDLFSGSRQETQYF TGCGCCAGCAGCCAAGATCTCTTTAGCGGGAGCCGCCAAGAGACCCAGTACTTC TRBD2 TRBV4-1 many TRBJ2-5
CASSLGDLWGGYTF TGTGCCAGCAGCTTGGGGGACCTCTGGGGCGGCTACACCTTC . TRBV5-5 many TRBJ1-2
CASRAAGVNTGELFF TGTGCCAGCAGGGCAGCGGGAGTGAACACCGGGGAGCTGTTTTTT TRBD2 TRBV11-3 many TRBJ2-2
CSASRLAGGRYNEQFF TGCAGTGCTAGCAGACTAGCGGGAGGGCGGTACAATGAGCAGTTCTTC TRBD2 TRBV20-1 many TRBJ2-1
CASSQGGQGEAFF TGTGCCAGCAGCCAGGGAGGACAGGGGGAAGCTTTCTTT TRBD1 TRBV3-1 few TRBJ1-1
CASSRDRGSPLHF TGTGCCAGCAGCCGGGACAGGGGGTCACCCCTCCACTTT TRBD1 TRBV11-2 many TRBJ1-6
CASSYQGTSGSRTQYF TGTGCCAGCAGTTACCAAGGGACTAGCGGGAGCAGGACGCAGTATTTT TRBD2 TRBV6-5 many TRBJ2-3
CATSDPGYQETQYF TGTGCCACCAGTGATCCAGGGTACCAAGAGACCCAGTACTTC . TRBV24-1 many TRBJ2-5
CAISAMTSGEITYEQYF TGTGCCATCAGTGCCATGACTAGCGGGGAGATTACATACGAGCAGTACTTC TRBD2 TRBV10-3 many TRBJ2-7
CASARTRGQPQHF TGTGCCAGTGCCCGAACTAGGGGCCAGCCCCAGCATTTT . TRBV27 many TRBJ1-5
CASSAGATSGRVYEQFF TGTGCCAGCAGTGCCGGGGCGACTAGCGGGAGGGTCTATGAGCAGTTCTTC TRBD2 TRBV25-1 few TRBJ2-1
CASRGDRAALHTEVFF TGTGCCAGCAGAGGGGACAGGGCAGCGCTTCACACTGAAGTTTTCTTT TRBD1 TRBV6-1 many TRBJ1-1
CAWTPTGHRGYTF TGTGCCTGGACCCCGACAGGGCACCGTGGCTACACCTTC TRBD1 TRBV30 many TRBJ1-2
CASSVMNADRGIFVGAYEQYF TGTGCCAGCAGTGTGATGAACGCGGACAGGGGGATATTTGTTGGGGCCTACGAGCAGTACTTC TRBD1 TRBV12-3/TRBV12-4 many TRBJ2-7
CAWRQPWVAGGPRTDTQYF TGTGCCTGGAGACAGCCTTGGGTAGCGGGAGGACCCCGCACAGATACGCAGTATTTT TRBD2 TRBV30 many TRBJ2-3
CASSAPGRRGSSGYTF TGTGCCAGTAGTGCCCCCGGCCGACGGGGGTCCAGTGGCTACACCTTC . TRBV19 . TRBJ1-2
CASNIGGSGRANEQFF TGTGCCAGCAACATCGGGGGGAGCGGGAGGGCCAATGAGCAGTTCTTC TRBD2 TRBV28 many TRBJ2-1
CASSLLPNTEAFF TGTGCCAGCAGTTTGCTCCCGAACACTGAAGCTTTCTTT . TRBV12-3/TRBV12-4 many TRBJ1-1
CASSSGGGSSYEQYF TGTGCCAGCAGCTCGGGCGGGGGGAGCTCCTACGAGCAGTACTTC TRBD2 TRBV7-9 many TRBJ2-7
CASSSADGGRVTDTQYF TGTGCCAGCAGTTCTGCCGATGGGGGGCGGGTCACAGATACGCAGTATTTT . TRBV6-5 few TRBJ2-3
CATKTSGETYNEQFF TGTGCCACCAAGACTAGCGGAGAGACCTACAATGAGCAGTTCTTC TRBD2 TRBV28 . TRBJ2-1
CASSLEPLGTQYF TGTGCCAGCAGCTTGGAACCCCTCGGGACCCAGTACTTC . TRBV5-4 . TRBJ2-5
CASSRGQGAALSYEQYF TGTGCCAGCAGCAGGGGGCAGGGAGCGGCCCTCAGCTACGAGCAGTACTTC TRBD1 TRBV6-2/TRBV6-3 few TRBJ2-7
CASSVDGTGLLSETQYF TGTGCCAGCAGCGTCGATGGGACAGGTCTATTATCAGAGACCCAGTACTTC TRBD1 TRBV9 many TRBJ2-5
CASSLIDRAWHEQFF TGTGCCAGCAGCTTAATCGACAGGGCTTGGCATGAGCAGTTCTTC TRBD1 TRBV7-3 many TRBJ2-1
CASSFGGLVSGELFF TGTGCCAGCAGTTTTGGGGGGCTGGTTTCCGGGGAGCTGTTTTTT . TRBV27 many TRBJ2-2
CASIRGTEAFF TGTGCCAGCATCCGTGGCACTGAAGCTTTCTTT . TRBV6-1 many TRBJ1-1